These 12 T cell receptor beta chains share one sample of origin, sequenced in a study of cytomegalovirus exposure and HLA in healthy donors. Primers included in the PCR were 60 Vbeta and 13 Jbeta primers. Sequencing was performed with immunoSEQ multiplex PCR; in TCRdb, only in-frame clones are kept and a portion is missing. The sample lists more than 75,000 clones, roughly 72% seen once, with over 7.5% in the top ten. Source material: PBMCs. These receptors were taken from a man in his forties in good health and CMV-seropositive.

This sequence joins TRBV28 and TRBJ1-5; TRBD1 aligns across 9 bases. Germline V gene sequence: CDR1 MDHEN, CDR2 SYDVKM. The ends lost 9 bases at V and 2 bases at J; junction bases unmatched: 11. The CDR3 consists of 16 residues. CDR3 bases: TGTGCCAGTGAACACCGGGACAGGGCTGGCAATCAGCCCCAGCATTTT. Translating it yields CASEHRDRAGNQPQHF.

The chain has TRBV19 and TRBJ2-6; D remains ambiguous. CDR1 and CDR2 (germline): LNHDA, SQIVND (reference sequence). The V and J ends lost 3 bases and 4 bases respectively, with 7 bases between them. CDR3 length: 14 residues. As DNA, the CDR3 is TGTGCCAGTAGTATCAATCGGGGGGCCAACGTCCTGACTTTC. It is translated as CASSINRGANVLTF.

This chain connects TRBV7-2 to TRBJ2-2, with D possibly matching TRBD1 (6 bases). CDR3 size: 15 residues. Trimming shortened V by 4 bases and J by 1 base, and 10 bases separated the two germline ends. Germline CDR1 and CDR2: SGHTA and FQGNSA. The CDR3 loop is CASSSRTVNTGELFF. DNA of the CDR3: TGTGCCAGCAGCTCGCGGACAGTGAACACCGGGGAGCTGTTTTTT.

The chain couples TRBV5-6 to TRBJ2-5, with 8 nucleotides matching TRBD2. Germline V gene sequence: CDR1 SGHDT, CDR2 YYEEEE. The V gene end was trimmed by 4 bases and the J gene end by 1 base; junction bases not matched to a gene: 3. This CDR3 spans 14 amino acids. CDR3 nucleotide sequence: TGTGCCAGCAGCAATAGCGGGACCCAAGAGACCCAGTACTTC. The encoded protein is CASSNSGTQETQYF.

The chain couples TRBV19 to TRBJ1-5, with a possible D match to TRBD1 (6 bases). The CDR3 contains 15 residues. Germline V gene data show CDR1 as LNHDA and CDR2 as SQIVND (reference sequence). Trimming removed 6 bases from V and 3 bases from J, with 15 bases in between. The CDR3 loop is CASRTIGQYNQPQHF. The CDR3 DNA sequence: TGTGCCAGTAGAACCATAGGACAGTACAATCAGCCCCAGCATTTT.

J is TRBJ2-7 and V is TRBV30, with D perhaps TRBD1 (5 bases). CDR3 length: 13 residues. The ends were cut back, 5 bases at V and 5 bases at J, with 16 bases in the middle. The germline CDR1 and CDR2 sequences are GTSNPN and SVGIG (reference sequence). Here the CDR3 reads CAWDGAVKNEQYF. CDR3 nucleotides: TGTGCCTGGGATGGGGCCGTAAAGAACGAGCAGTACTTC.

As DNA, the CDR3 is TGTGCCAGCAGCGTAGTTCAGGGTTTGACTGAAGCTTTCTTT. Translating it yields CASSVVQGLTEAFF. The gene calls are TRBV9 and TRBJ1-1, with D tentatively TRBD1 (5 bases). Germline-derived CDR1 and CDR2 are SGDLS and YYNGEE. The V gene lost 0 bases and the J gene lost 5 bases, with 11 bases spanning the gap. The CDR3 length is 14 residues. The variable domain in full, completed from reference TRBV9 and TRBJ1-1, reads DSGVTQTPKHLITATGQRVTLRCSPRSGDLSVYWYQQSLDQGLQFLIQYYNGEERAKGNILERFSAQQFPDLHSELNLSSLELGDSALYFCASSVVQGLTEAFFGQGTRLTVV.

The V and J genes are TRBV2 and TRBJ2-4, with 9 bases that match TRBD1. Germline CDR1 is SNHLY and CDR2 is FYNNEI. The CDR3 is 14 residues long. With V trimmed by 6 bases and J by 9 bases, 9 bases remained unmatched. This CDR3 reads CASRAGTGLTIQYF. The CDR3 DNA reads as TGTGCCAGCAGAGCCGGGACAGGGCTAACCATTCAGTACTTC.

The rearrangement joins TRBV11-2 to TRBJ2-5; 8 bases fit TRBD1. V dropped 5 bases and J dropped 0; count of bases not matched to a gene: 11. Germline V gene lookup returns CDR1 SGHAT and CDR2 FQNNGV. The CDR3 has 17 amino acids. CDR3 DNA: TGTGCCAGCAGCCCCCGGACAGGGCATGGGGACCAAGAGACCCAGTACTTC. This sequence encodes CASSPRTGHGDQETQYF.

This chain links TRBV20-1 with TRBJ1-2, with 7 bases matching TRBD1. V gave up 5 bases and J gave up 11 bases; unmatched junction bases: 5. CDR3 size: 10 residues. In germline, CDR1 is DFQATT, CDR2 SNEGSKA (reference sequence). The CDR3 sequence: CSASQGSYTF. The CDR3 DNA sequence: TGCAGTGCTTCACAGGGGAGTTACACCTTC.

The chain has TRBV2 and TRBJ1-1; D is possibly TRBD1 (5 bases). Germline V gene lookup returns CDR1 SNHLY and CDR2 FYNNEI. The germline V and J ends were trimmed by 3 bases and 0 bases, with 8 bases remaining between them. CDR3 length equals 14 residues. This CDR3 reads CASSDMGLNTEAFF. DNA of the CDR3: TGTGCCAGCAGTGATATGGGGCTGAACACTGAAGCTTTCTTT.

The J gene is TRBJ2-5, the V gene TRBV21-1; TRBD1, the D gene given by the table, was not confirmed from the DNA. The assigned J gene may be wrong: the sequence end matches TRBJ2-7 better. TRBV21-1 is assigned pseudogene status. There are 17 residues in the CDR3. The CDR3: CASSKDSTGIESYEQYF. For the CDR3, the DNA is TGTGCCAGCAGCAAAGATAGTACAGGCATAGAGTCCTACGAGCAGTACTTC.